This T cell receptor (beta chain) originates from a study of patients and donors after allogeneic stem cell transplantation. In its sample, this clonotype was seen many times. The CDR3 loop spans 15 amino acids. V dropped 4 bases and J dropped 1 base, with 13 bases sitting between them. TCRdb processed the RT-PCR reads anew with MiXCR; each CDR3 protein has one entry. This sample has more than 850,000 distinct CDR3 sequences, with about a sixth found just once. The receptor comes from a human donor who was either an allogeneic HSCT recipient or a stem cell or donor lymphocyte infusion donor (not recorded which). It is not recorded whose cells these are; they may come from a transplant donor. The genes are TRBV12-3 or TRBV12-4 and TRBJ1-1, with D tentatively TRBD1 (5 bases). Specimen: blood, either unsorted or a sorted T cell fraction (not recorded which). The CDR3 loop reads CASSSSGTANTEAFF. DNA of the CDR3: TGTGCCAGCAGTTCCTCCGGGACGGCGAACACTGAAGCTTTCTTT.